These 28 T cell receptor beta chains originate from one sample sequenced in a study of blood T cell repertoires in COVID-19. Only in-frame clones appear in the TCRdb table, and some are missing; sequencing was by immunoSEQ multiplex PCR. The data hold fewer than 8,000 clones, with 80% to 90% observed a single time. The sample consisted of peripheral blood. Receptors originate from a man aged 70 or older with active COVID-19.

V usage is TRBV2 and J usage is TRBJ2-7, with D maybe TRBD2 (5 bases). V was clipped by 4 bases and J by 3 bases, with 7 bases between them. The CDR3 loop spans 12 amino acids. Germline V gives CDR1 SNHLY, CDR2 FYNNEI. CDR3 region: CASSVEGYEQYF. The CDR3 region has the DNA TGTGCCAGCAGTGTCGAGGGCTACGAGCAGTACTTC.

The chain recombines TRBV10-3 with TRBJ2-6; D gene unclear. CDR1 and CDR2 from the germline V gene are ENHRY and SYGVKD. There are 16 residues in the CDR3. The germline V and J ends were trimmed by 5 bases and 0 bases, with 11 bases remaining between them. The CDR3 region has the DNA TGTGCCATCAGTCCCAATCCGAGCTCTGGGGCCAACGTCCTGACTTTC. It encodes CAISPNPSSGANVLTF.

The chain couples TRBV5-4 to TRBJ1-4, with TRBD1 matching over 8 bases. This CDR3 is 14 amino acids long. The junction had 5 bases not matched to a gene; V was cut back by 4 bases and J by 6 bases. Germline CDR1 and CDR2: SGHNT and YYREEE (reference sequence). This CDR3 is CASSPGGRDEKLFF. In nucleotides, the CDR3 is TGTGCCAGCAGCCCAGGGGGCAGAGATGAAAAACTGTTTTTT.

The rearrangement links TRBV20-1 to TRBJ2-7; no definite D call. This CDR3 is 11 amino acids long. V was shortened by 0 bases and J by 4 bases, with 4 bases between the two germline ends. Germline-derived CDR1 and CDR2 are DFQATT and SNEGSKA (reference sequence). CDR3 amino acids: CSARDEYEQYF. CDR3 DNA sequence: TGCAGTGCTAGAGACGAGTACGAGCAGTACTTC.

Here the CDR3 DNA reads TGTGCCAGCAGTCGAGACGACAGCGTTTTCTCCTACGAGCAGTACTTC. It translates to CASSRDDSVFSYEQYF. This chain joins TRBV27 and TRBJ2-7; D possibly corresponds to TRBD1 (5 bases). In germline, CDR1 is MNHEY, CDR2 SMNVEV (reference sequence). The CDR3 totals 16 residues. Trimming took off 5 bases at V and 0 bases at J, with 17 bases between the two ends.

V and J are TRBV19 and TRBJ2-2, with 9 positions matching TRBD2. The V segment lost 5 bases and the J segment 5 bases; nucleotides outside the gene matches: 12. CDR1 is LNHDA, CDR2 SQIVND, per germline (reference sequence). The CDR3 runs to 17 residues. CDR3 DNA sequence: TGTGCCAGTAGTCCCCGGGTGAAGCGGGGGGCTACCGGGGAGCTGTTTTTT. It specifies CASSPRVKRGATGELFF. Full variable domain (rest looked up from reference TRBV19 and TRBJ2-2): DGGITQSPKYLFRKEGQNVTLSCEQNLNHDAMYWYRQDPGQGLRLIYYSQIVNDFQKGDIAEGYSVSREKKESFPLTVTSAQKNPTAFYLCASSPRVKRGATGELFFGEGSRLTVL.

The chain employs TRBV28 and TRBJ1-1; tentatively, D is TRBD1 (6 bases). The germline gives CDR1 MDHEN, CDR2 SYDVKM. The ends were cut back, 5 bases at V and 4 bases at J, with 14 bases in the middle. The CDR3 covers 14 residues. The CDR3 spells CASSPYRVGTEAFF. For the CDR3, the DNA is TGTGCCAGCAGTCCCTACAGGGTGGGCACTGAAGCTTTCTTT.

This CDR3 is CASSFWSGKVNYGYTF. The CDR3 coding sequence is TGTGCCAGCAGCTTTTGGTCGGGAAAAGTAAACTATGGCTACACCTTC. The chain carries TRBV11-1 and TRBJ1-2; D call uncertain. The germline gives CDR1 SGHAT, CDR2 FQDESV (reference sequence). V was pared by 3 bases and J by 2 bases, with 16 bases between. CDR3 length: 16 residues.

The chain is built from TRBV10-3 and TRBJ1-1; 7 bases match TRBD1. Germline assignment: CDR1 ENHRY and CDR2 SYGVKD. The CDR3 totals 15 residues. V lost 2 bases and J lost 3; bases outside the gene matches: 6. CDR3 DNA sequence: TGTGCCATCAGTGAGGCGAGGGGGCGCGACACTGAAGCTTTCTTT. This encodes CAISEARGRDTEAFF.

CDR3 bases: TGCAGCGTTGTGGGCCTAGCGGTCTTACACGCGGATACGCAGTATTTT. Protein product: CSVVGLAVLHADTQYF. The V and J genes are TRBV29-1 and TRBJ2-3; 7 bases line up with TRBD2. With V trimmed by 4 bases and J by 6 bases, 16 bases remained unmatched. The length of the CDR3 is 16 residues. Germline V CDR1 and CDR2: SQVTM, ANQGSEA.

The chain is built from TRBV27 and TRBJ2-7, with 7 bases identical to TRBD2. V lost 3 bases, J lost 2 bases, and 1 base stayed unmatched. The CDR3 totals 13 residues. The germline CDR1 and CDR2 sequences are MNHEY and SMNVEV (reference sequence). The CDR3 coding sequence is TGTGCCAGCAGTTTGGGGGGGACCTACGAGCAGTACTTC. It specifies CASSLGGTYEQYF.

The V call is TRBV7-6, the J call TRBJ2-3, with unresolved D. The V end lost 3 bases, the J end lost 6 bases, and 16 bases lay between the germline ends. The CDR3 loop spans 15 amino acids. Germline loops: CDR1 SGHVS, CDR2 FNYEAQ. CDR3 amino acids: CASSFLAADRDTQYF. Written as DNA, the CDR3 is TGTGCCAGCAGCTTCCTGGCGGCCGATAGGGATACGCAGTATTTT.

The count of this clone is one. The chain couples TRBV7-3 to TRBJ2-3, with D tentatively TRBD2 (6 bases). V was clipped by 5 bases and J by 1 base, with 13 bases between them. The CDR3 is 15 residues long. Per the germline V gene, CDR1 is SGHTA and CDR2 is FQGTGA. For the CDR3, the DNA is TGTGCCAGCAGCCGTCTCGGCGGGGGCACAGATACGCAGTATTTT. It translates to CASSRLGGGTDTQYF.

This chain connects TRBV10-3 to TRBJ2-2; possibly TRBD2 for D (7 bases). CDR1 is ENHRY, CDR2 SYGVKD, per germline. Deletions cut 2 bases from V and 7 bases from J, with 20 bases between. There are 17 residues in the CDR3. CDR3 sequence (DNA): TGTGCCATCAGTGAGAGGTGGACTAGAGGGGGAGGCGGGGAGCTGTTTTTT. This sequence encodes CAISERWTRGGGGELFF.

The V and J genes are TRBV19 and TRBJ1-1; 8 bases align to TRBD1. From germline, CDR1 is LNHDA and CDR2 SQIVND (reference sequence). CDR3 length: 14 amino acids. V was clipped by 7 bases and J by 5 bases; unmatched bases: 9. The CDR3 region is CASTPGQGLTEAFF. As DNA, the CDR3 is TGTGCCAGTACCCCAGGACAGGGACTTACTGAAGCTTTCTTT.

This chain joins TRBV19 and TRBJ1-1; D is ambiguous. The germline gives CDR1 LNHDA, CDR2 SQIVND (reference sequence). V was shortened by 3 bases and J by 9 bases, with 17 bases between the two germline ends. The CDR3 extends over 14 amino acids. CDR3 amino acids: CASSISPLLVKAFF. CDR3 nucleotide sequence: TGTGCCAGTAGTATCTCCCCCCTATTGGTAAAAGCTTTCTTT.

The chain's CDR3 is CASSQRQGTPYEQYF. CDR3 in DNA: TGCGCCAGCAGCCAGCGACAGGGTACCCCCTACGAGCAGTACTTC. V and J are TRBV4-1 and TRBJ2-7; 7 nucleotides agree with TRBD1. Germline CDR1 MGHRA, CDR2 YSYEKL. Trimming at V came to 3 bases and at J to 2 bases, leaving 7 bases not matched to a gene. This CDR3 comprises 15 residues.

The CDR3 nucleotides read TGTGCCAGCAGCTCCGGGTACAATGAGCAGTTCTTC. Translation gives CASSSGYNEQFF. V and J are TRBV7-6 and TRBJ2-1, with unresolved D. This CDR3 has 12 residues. Trimming shortened V by 4 bases and J by 4 bases, and 5 bases separated the two germline ends. Germline-derived CDR1 and CDR2 are SGHVS and FNYEAQ.

The chain has TRBV6-5 and TRBJ1-3, with a possible D match to TRBD1 (6 bases). CDR3 length: 16 residues. CDR1 and CDR2 (germline): MNHEY, SVGAGI. V lost 2 bases and J 4 bases, leaving 15 bases between the germline ends. CDR3 DNA sequence: TGTGCCAGCAGTTACCTCACAGGGAGACACGGAAACACCATATATTTT. This gives the protein CASSYLTGRHGNTIYF.

V usage is TRBV5-1 and J usage is TRBJ1-2, with 9 bases lining up with TRBD1. V was pared by 0 bases and J by 3 bases, with 3 bases of the junction left unmatched. CDR3 size: 15 residues. Germline V gene data show CDR1 as SGHRS and CDR2 as YFSETQ. Here the CDR3 reads CASSLAWTGDYGYTF. CDR3 in DNA: TGCGCCAGCAGCTTGGCCTGGACAGGGGACTATGGCTACACCTTC.

The chain uses TRBV9 and TRBJ2-7; TRBD1 matches at 10 bases. The CDR3 covers 14 residues. Germline trimming cut 2 bases from V and 2 bases from J; bases unmatched to any gene: 1. Germline CDR1 is SGDLS and CDR2 is YYNGEE. The CDR3 nucleotides are TGTGCCAGCAGCGTCGACAGGGGGCCCTACGAGCAGTACTTC. Protein product: CASSVDRGPYEQYF.

This clone was seen a few times. The chain couples TRBV3-1 (or the pseudogene TRBV3-2) to TRBJ2-7; TRBD2 agrees at 8 bases. The V segment lost 3 bases and the J segment 2 bases; nucleotides outside the gene matches: 6. This CDR3 contains 15 residues. CDR1 and CDR2 (germline): LGHDT, YNNKEL (reference sequence). CDR3 DNA sequence: TGTGCCAGCAGCCAGTCCTTGGGACTAGCCTACGAGCAGTACTTC. It yields the protein CASSQSLGLAYEQYF.

The CDR3 region has the DNA TGTGCCTGGAGTGGGGGGGTCCTGGGGGGAAACACCATATATTTT. Its protein is CAWSGGVLGGNTIYF. The chain couples TRBV30 to TRBJ1-3, with D tentatively TRBD1 (5 bases). The V and J ends lost 1 base and 4 bases respectively, with 14 bases between them. This CDR3 has 15 amino acids. The V gene's germline CDR1 is GTSNPN and CDR2 SVGIG (reference sequence).

A single count supports this clone. The CDR3 bases are TGTGCCAGCAGTGAAGTGGCGGGGGGGCAAGAGACCCAGTACTTC. It specifies CASSEVAGGQETQYF. The rearrangement links TRBV2 to TRBJ2-5, with TRBD2 matching 9 bases. This CDR3 contains 15 residues. The germline V gene encodes CDR1 SNHLY and CDR2 FYNNEI. V lost 1 base and J lost 2; bases outside the gene matches: 2.

J is TRBJ2-3 and V is TRBV7-2; 9 nucleotides align to TRBD1. CDR3 size: 17 residues. V lost 4 bases, J lost 2 bases, and 10 bases stayed unmatched. Germline CDR1 and CDR2: SGHTA and FQGNSA. The CDR3 sequence: CASSSGAGTGFTDTQYF. CDR3 coding DNA: TGTGCCAGCAGCTCCGGGGCCGGGACAGGGTTCACAGATACGCAGTATTTT.

This clone was counted a single time. The rearrangement links TRBV19 to TRBJ2-6; maybe TRBD2 (6 bases). V was cut by 7 bases and J by 0 bases, with 10 bases left in between. The CDR3 is 15 amino acids. Germline values: CDR1 LNHDA, CDR2 SQIVND (reference sequence). Written as DNA, the CDR3 is TGTGCCAGTAAGGCGGGAAACTCTGGGGCCAACGTCCTGACTTTC. Protein: CASKAGNSGANVLTF. Drawing the rest from reference TRBV19 and TRBJ2-6, the complete variable domain is DGGITQSPKYLFRKEGQNVTLSCEQNLNHDAMYWYRQDPGQGLRLIYYSQIVNDFQKGDIAEGYSVSREKKESFPLTVTSAQKNPTAFYLCASKAGNSGANVLTFGAGSRLTVL.

The chain has TRBV6-2 or TRBV6-3 and TRBJ2-4; 15 nucleotides align to TRBD2. V lost 2 bases and J lost 8; bases outside the gene matches: 13. The germline gives CDR1 MNHEY, CDR2 SVGEGT. The length of the CDR3 is 19 residues. CDR3 protein: CASSYPGTSGGTPWDIQYF. The CDR3 coding sequence is TGTGCCAGCAGTTACCCCGGGACTAGCGGGGGGACCCCCTGGGACATTCAGTACTTC.

The chain employs TRBV7-9 and TRBJ2-2; D unclear. Germline-derived CDR1 and CDR2 are SEHNR and FQNEAQ (reference sequence). There are 14 residues in the CDR3. Trimming removed 1 base at V and 7 bases at J, with 10 bases between. CDR3 nucleotide sequence: TGTGCCAGCAGCTTAGATGGCGGCATCGGGGAGCTGTTTTTT. Translation gives CASSLDGGIGELFF. The complete variable domain, with remaining parts taken from reference TRBV7-9 and TRBJ2-2, reads DTGVSQNPRHKITKRGQNVTFRCDPISEHNRLYWYRQTLGQGPEFLTYFQNEAQLEKSRLLSDRFSAERPKGSFSTLEIQRTEQGDSAMYLCASSLDGGIGELFFGEGSRLTVL.